The rows below give T cell receptor beta chains drawn from one sample of a study of blood T cell repertoires in COVID-19. This table comes from immunoSEQ multiplex PCR, and its TCRdb copy is limited to in-frame clones, with some not included. The sample holds over 60,000 clones, around 86% seen once. Sample: peripheral blood. The origin of the receptors is a man aged 40-50 years with acute or convalescent COVID-19. CDR3s include the opening cysteine and the closing phenylalanine or tryptophan. D genes are given only for firm matches. Clone size appears in some rows only: once, few, many, or a class for an expanded clone.

.	TRBJ2-5	TRBV19	TRBD1	CASSTSGTGAGETQYF	TGTGCCAGTAGTACTTCCGGGACAGGGGCCGGGGAGACCCAGTACTTC
.	TRBJ2-1	TRBV19	TRBD1	CASSPGQSYNEQFF	TGTGCCAGTTCGCCGGGACAGAGTTACAATGAGCAGTTCTTC
.	TRBJ2-1	TRBV10-3	TRBD1	CAITKDRVENEQFF	TGTGCCATCACAAAGGACAGGGTAGAGAATGAGCAGTTCTTC
.	TRBJ1-6	TRBV7-6	.	CASSLNPSSSYNSPLHF	TGTGCCAGCAGCTTGAACCCTTCGAGCTCCTATAATTCACCCCTCCACTTT
once	TRBJ2-7	TRBV5-1	TRBD1	CASRTGPSSYEQYF	TGCGCCAGCAGGACAGGGCCTAGCTCCTACGAGCAGTACTTC
.	TRBJ1-2	TRBV5-6	TRBD1	CASIRFGQGIYGYTF	TGTGCCAGCATCCGATTTGGACAGGGAATCTATGGCTACACCTTC
.	TRBJ1-2	TRBV6-5	.	CASSYRQVGHGYTF	TGTGCCAGCAGTTACCGACAGGTTGGACATGGCTACACCTTC
.	TRBJ1-5	TRBV12-5	.	CASGLSSGPNQPQHF	TGTGCTAGTGGTTTGAGTTCAGGGCCCAATCAGCCCCAGCATTTT
once	TRBJ2-3	TRBV12-5	TRBD1	CASGPRRDRGTDTQYF	TGTGCTAGTGGGCCCCGGCGGGACAGGGGGACAGATACGCAGTATTTT
.	TRBJ2-7	TRBV15	TRBD1	CATSRGPRWTGSNEQYF	TGTGCCACCAGCAGAGGCCCCCGCTGGACAGGCTCCAACGAGCAGTACTTC
.	TRBJ2-3	TRBV5-4	.	CASSRGGLFSTDTQYF	TGTGCCAGCAGCCGCGGCGGCCTATTTAGCACAGATACGCAGTATTTT
.	TRBJ1-1	TRBV12-3/TRBV12-4	.	CASSFELNTEAFF	TGTGCCAGCAGTTTTGAGTTGAACACTGAAGCTTTCTTT
.	TRBJ1-2	TRBV27	TRBD1	CATLRGPDREDGYTF	TGTGCCACCCTTAGAGGACCGGACAGGGAGGATGGCTACACCTTC
.	TRBJ2-7	TRBV4-1	TRBD1	CASSQDYRGYYEQYF	TGCGCCAGCAGCCAAGACTACAGGGGGTACTACGAGCAGTACTTC
.	TRBJ1-3	TRBV7-3	.	CASSATGSSGNTIYF	TGTGCCAGCAGCGCGACGGGTAGCTCTGGAAACACCATATATTTT
once	TRBJ1-2	TRBV10-1	TRBD1	CASSDITGQGTYGYTF	TGCGCCAGCAGTGACATAACGGGACAGGGGACCTATGGCTACACCTTC
.	TRBJ1-2	TRBV7-9	.	CASSLVSGGDYTF	TGTGCCAGCAGCTTAGTTTCCGGGGGTGACTACACCTTC
.	TRBJ2-7	TRBV5-1	TRBD1	CASSLGARGQGDEQYF	TGCGCCAGCAGCTTGGGGGCGCGGGGACAGGGGGACGAGCAGTACTTC
.	TRBJ1-2	TRBV21-1	.	CASSKWTGSRLGYTF	TGTGCCAGCAGCAAATGGACAGGGAGCCGGCTTGGCTACACCTTC
.	TRBJ1-2	TRBV3-1/TRBV3-2	TRBD1	CASSLVTGNYGYTF	TGTGCCAGCAGCCTAGTGACAGGGAACTATGGCTACACCTTC
.	TRBJ2-7	TRBV11-2	TRBD1	CASSLRTGPYEQYF	TGTGCCAGCAGCCTCCGGACAGGACCCTACGAGCAGTACTTC
.	TRBJ1-1	TRBV5-4	.	CASSLPRRGGLTEAFF	TGTGCCAGCAGCTTGCCCCGGAGAGGGGGATTGACTGAAGCTTTCTTT
.	TRBJ1-1	TRBV11-1	.	CASLGQTNTEAFF	TGTGCCAGCTTAGGACAGACAAACACTGAAGCTTTCTTT
.	TRBJ1-5	TRBV12-5	.	CASGFFFGRDKSWRNQPQHF	TGTGCTAGTGGTTTTTTCTTCGGGAGGGATAAAAGTTGGCGCAATCAGCCCCAGCATTTT
few	TRBJ1-2	TRBV28	TRBD1	CASSPPGGLLGYTF	TGTGCCAGCAGTCCCCCAGGGGGCTTGCTTGGCTACACCTTC
.	TRBJ2-5	TRBV2	.	CASSESGETQYF	TGTGCCAGCAGTGAATCGGGGGAGACCCAGTACTTC
.	TRBJ2-1	TRBV27	TRBD1	CASSPTGGPYNEQFF	TGTGCCAGCAGCCCAACAGGGGGACCCTACAATGAGCAGTTCTTC
.	TRBJ1-5	TRBV4-1	.	CASSRGTLASDNQPQHF	TGCGCCAGCAGCCGTGGGACACTCGCGTCGGACAATCAGCCCCAGCATTTT